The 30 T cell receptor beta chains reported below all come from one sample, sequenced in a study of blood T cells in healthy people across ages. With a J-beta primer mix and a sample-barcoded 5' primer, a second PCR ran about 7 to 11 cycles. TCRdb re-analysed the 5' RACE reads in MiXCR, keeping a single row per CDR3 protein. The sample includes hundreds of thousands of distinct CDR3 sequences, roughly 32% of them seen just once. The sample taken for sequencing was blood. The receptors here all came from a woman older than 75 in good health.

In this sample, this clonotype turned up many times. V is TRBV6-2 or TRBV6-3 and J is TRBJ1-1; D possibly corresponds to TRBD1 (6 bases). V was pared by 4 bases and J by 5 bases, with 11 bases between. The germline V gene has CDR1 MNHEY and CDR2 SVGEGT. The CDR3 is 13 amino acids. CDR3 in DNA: TGTGCCAGCAGTTTGACCACAGGGACTGAAGCTTTCTTT. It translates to CASSLTTGTEAFF.

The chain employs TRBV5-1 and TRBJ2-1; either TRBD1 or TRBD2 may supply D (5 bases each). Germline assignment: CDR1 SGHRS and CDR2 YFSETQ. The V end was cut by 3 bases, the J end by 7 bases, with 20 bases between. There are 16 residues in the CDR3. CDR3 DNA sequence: TGCGCCAGCAGCTCGGGGAACCGGGACGAGCTAAATGAGCAGTTCTTC. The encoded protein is CASSSGNRDELNEQFF.

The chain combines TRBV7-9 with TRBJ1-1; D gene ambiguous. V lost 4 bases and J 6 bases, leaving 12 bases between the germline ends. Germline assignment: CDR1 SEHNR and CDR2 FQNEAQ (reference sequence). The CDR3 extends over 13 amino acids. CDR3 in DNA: TGTGCCAGCAGCTCCGGCCCCTCCGCTGAAGCTTTCTTT. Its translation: CASSSGPSAEAFF.

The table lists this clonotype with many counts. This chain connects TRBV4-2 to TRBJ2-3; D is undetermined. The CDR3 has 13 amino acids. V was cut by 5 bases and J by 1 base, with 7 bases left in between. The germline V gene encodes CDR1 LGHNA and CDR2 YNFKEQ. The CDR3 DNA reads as TGTGCCAGCAGCGCCGGCGGCACAGATACGCAGTATTTT. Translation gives CASSAGGTDTQYF.

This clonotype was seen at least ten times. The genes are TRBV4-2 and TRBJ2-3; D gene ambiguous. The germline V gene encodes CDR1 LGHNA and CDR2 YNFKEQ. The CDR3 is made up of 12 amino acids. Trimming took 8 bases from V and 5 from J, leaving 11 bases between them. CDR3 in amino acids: CASGRAGDTQYF. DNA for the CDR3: TGTGCCAGCGGTCGGGCTGGAGATACGCAGTATTTT.

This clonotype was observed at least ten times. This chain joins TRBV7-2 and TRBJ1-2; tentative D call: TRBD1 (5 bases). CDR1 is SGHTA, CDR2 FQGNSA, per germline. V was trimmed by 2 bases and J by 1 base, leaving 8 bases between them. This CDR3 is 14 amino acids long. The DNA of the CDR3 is TGTGCCAGCAGCTTACGGGGCCTTAACTATGGCTACACCTTC. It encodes CASSLRGLNYGYTF.

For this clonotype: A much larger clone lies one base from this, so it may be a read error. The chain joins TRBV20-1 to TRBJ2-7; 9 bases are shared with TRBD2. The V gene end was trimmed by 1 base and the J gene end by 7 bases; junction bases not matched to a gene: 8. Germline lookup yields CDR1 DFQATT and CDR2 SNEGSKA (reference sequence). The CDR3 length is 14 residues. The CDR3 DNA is TGCAGTGCTAGAGGGCGGGGGGGCAACAATGAGCAGTACTTC. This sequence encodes CSARGRGGNNEQYF.

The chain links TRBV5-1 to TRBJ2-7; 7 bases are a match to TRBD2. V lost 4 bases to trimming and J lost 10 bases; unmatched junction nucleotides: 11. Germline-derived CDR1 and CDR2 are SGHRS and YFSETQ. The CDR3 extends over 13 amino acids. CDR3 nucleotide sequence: TGCGCCAGCAGCCGGGAGGTAGAGAGGTCCCAGTACTTC. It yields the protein CASSREVERSQYF.

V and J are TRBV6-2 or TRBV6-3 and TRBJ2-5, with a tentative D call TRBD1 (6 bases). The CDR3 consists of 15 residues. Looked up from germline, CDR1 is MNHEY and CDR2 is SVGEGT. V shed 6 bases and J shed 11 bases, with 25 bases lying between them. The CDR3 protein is CASSHTGQKYNEQYF. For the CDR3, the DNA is TGTGCCAGCAGCCACACCGGACAGAAATACAATGAGCAGTACTTC.

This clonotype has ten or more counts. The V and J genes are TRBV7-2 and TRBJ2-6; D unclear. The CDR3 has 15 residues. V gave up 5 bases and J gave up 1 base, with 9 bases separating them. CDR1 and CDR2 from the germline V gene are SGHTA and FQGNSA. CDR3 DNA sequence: TGTGCCAGCAGCAAAAGACCATCTGGGGCCAACGTCCTGACTTTC. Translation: CASSKRPSGANVLTF.

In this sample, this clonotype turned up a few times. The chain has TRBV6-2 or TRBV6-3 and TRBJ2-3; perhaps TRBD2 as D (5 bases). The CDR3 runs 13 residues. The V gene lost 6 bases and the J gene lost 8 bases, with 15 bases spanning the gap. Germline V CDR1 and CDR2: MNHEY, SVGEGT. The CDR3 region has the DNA TGTGCCAGCAGCCCAACTAGGGCTGGTACGCAGTATTTT. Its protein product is CASSPTRAGTQYF.

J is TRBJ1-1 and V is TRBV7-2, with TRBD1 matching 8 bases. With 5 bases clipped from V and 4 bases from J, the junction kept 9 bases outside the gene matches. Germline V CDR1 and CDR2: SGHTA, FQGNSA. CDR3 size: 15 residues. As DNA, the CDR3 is TGTGCCAGCAGCATCTCAGGGGGCGCGGGCACTGAAGCTTTCTTT. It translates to CASSISGGAGTEAFF.

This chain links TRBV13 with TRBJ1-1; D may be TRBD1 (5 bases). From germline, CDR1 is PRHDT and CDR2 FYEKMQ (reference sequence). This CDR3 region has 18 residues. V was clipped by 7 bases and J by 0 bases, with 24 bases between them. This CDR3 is CASTKTIGRVGMNTEAFF. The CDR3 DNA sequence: TGTGCCAGCACCAAAACCATTGGCAGGGTGGGCATGAACACTGAAGCTTTCTTT.

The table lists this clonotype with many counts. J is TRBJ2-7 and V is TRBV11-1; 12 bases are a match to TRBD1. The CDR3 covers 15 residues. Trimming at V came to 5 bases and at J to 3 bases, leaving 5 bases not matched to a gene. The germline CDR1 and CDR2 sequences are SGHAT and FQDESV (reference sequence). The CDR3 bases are TGTGCCAGCAGCCTCCGGGACAGGGGGCGCTACGAGCAGTACTTC. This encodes CASSLRDRGRYEQYF.

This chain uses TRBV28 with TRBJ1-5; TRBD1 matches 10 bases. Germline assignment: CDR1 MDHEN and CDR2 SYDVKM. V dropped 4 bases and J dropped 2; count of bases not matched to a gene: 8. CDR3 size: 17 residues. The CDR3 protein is CASSSGTGAVGNQPQHF. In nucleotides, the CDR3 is TGTGCCAGCAGTTCAGGGACAGGGGCAGTTGGCAATCAGCCCCAGCATTTT. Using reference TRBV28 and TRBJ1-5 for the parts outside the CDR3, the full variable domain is DVKVTQSSRYLVKRTGEKVFLECVQDMDHENMFWYRQDPGLGLRLIYFSYDVKMKEKGDIPEGYSVSREKKERFSLILESASTNQTSMYLCASSSGTGAVGNQPQHFGDGTRLSIL.

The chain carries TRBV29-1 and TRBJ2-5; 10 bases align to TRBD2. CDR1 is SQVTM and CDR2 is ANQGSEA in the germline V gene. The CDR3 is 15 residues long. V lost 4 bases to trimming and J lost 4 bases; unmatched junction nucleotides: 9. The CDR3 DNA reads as TGCAGCGTTGGACTTCTAGCGGGAGTAGGAGAGACCCAGTACTTC. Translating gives CSVGLLAGVGETQYF.

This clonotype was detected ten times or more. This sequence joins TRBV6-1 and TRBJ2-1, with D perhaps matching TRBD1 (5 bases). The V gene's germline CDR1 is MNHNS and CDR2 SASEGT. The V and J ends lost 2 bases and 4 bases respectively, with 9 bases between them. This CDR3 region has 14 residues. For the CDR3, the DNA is TGTGCCAGCAGTGAAAGACAGATTTACAATGAGCAGTTCTTC. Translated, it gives CASSERQIYNEQFF.

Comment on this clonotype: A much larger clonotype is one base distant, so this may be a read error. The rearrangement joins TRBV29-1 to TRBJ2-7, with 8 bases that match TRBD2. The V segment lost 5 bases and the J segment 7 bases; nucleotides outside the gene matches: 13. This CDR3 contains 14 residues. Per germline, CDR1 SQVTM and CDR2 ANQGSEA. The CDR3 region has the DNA TGCAGCGTTCGAAGCGGGGGTGAAAACAATGAGCAGTACTTC. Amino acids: CSVRSGGENNEQYF.

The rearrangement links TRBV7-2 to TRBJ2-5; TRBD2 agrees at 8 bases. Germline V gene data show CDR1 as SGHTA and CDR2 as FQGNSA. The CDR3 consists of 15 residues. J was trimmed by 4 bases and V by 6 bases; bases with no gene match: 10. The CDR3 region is CASRLAGLAGETQYF. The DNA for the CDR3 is TGTGCCAGCAGATTGGCGGGGCTAGCGGGAGAGACCCAGTACTTC.

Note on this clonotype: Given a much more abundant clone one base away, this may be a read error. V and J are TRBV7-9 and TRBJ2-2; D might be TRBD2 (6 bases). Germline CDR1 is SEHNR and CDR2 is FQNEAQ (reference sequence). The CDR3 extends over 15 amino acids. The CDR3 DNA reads TGTGCCAGCAGCTTGAGGGACTGGAACACCGGGGAGCGGTTTTTT. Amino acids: CASSLRDWNTGERFF.

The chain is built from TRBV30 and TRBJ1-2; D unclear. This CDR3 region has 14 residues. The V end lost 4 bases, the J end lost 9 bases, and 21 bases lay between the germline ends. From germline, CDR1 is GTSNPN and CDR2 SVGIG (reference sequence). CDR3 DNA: TGTGCCTGGAACGCCCCGGGAGGGTTGGAACGCTACACCTTC. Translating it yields CAWNAPGGLERYTF.

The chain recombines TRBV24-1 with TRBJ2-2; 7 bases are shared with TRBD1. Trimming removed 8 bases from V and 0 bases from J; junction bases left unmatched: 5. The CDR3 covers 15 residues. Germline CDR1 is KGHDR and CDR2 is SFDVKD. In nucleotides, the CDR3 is TGTGCCACCACCCGGGACAGATCGAACACCGGGGAGCTGTTTTTT. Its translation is CATTRDRSNTGELFF.

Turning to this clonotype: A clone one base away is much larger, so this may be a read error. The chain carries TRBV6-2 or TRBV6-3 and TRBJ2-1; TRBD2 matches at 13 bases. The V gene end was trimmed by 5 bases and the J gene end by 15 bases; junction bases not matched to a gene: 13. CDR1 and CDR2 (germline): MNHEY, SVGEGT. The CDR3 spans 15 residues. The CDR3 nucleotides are TGTGCCAGCAGTACGGGACTAGCGGGGTTAACGGGGCGGTTCTTC. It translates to CASSTGLAGLTGRFF.

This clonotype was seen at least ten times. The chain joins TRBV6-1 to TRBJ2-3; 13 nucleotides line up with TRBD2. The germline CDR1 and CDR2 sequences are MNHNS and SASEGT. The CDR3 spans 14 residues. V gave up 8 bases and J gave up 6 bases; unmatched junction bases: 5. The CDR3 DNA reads TGTGCCAGCGGGCGACTAGCGGGGGGCGATACGCAGTATTTT. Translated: CASGRLAGGDTQYF.

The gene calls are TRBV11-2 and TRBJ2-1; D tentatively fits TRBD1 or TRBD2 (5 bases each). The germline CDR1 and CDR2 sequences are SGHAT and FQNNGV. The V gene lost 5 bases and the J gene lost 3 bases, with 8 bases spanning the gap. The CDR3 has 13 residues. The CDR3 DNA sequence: TGTGCCAGCAGCGAGGGGATCTACAATGAGCAGTTCTTC. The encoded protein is CASSEGIYNEQFF. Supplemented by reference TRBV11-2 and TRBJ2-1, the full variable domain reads EAGVAQSPRYKIIEKRQSVAFWCNPISGHATLYWYQQILGQGPKLLIQFQNNGVVDDSQLPKDRFSAERLKGVDSTLKIQPAKLEDSAVYLCASSEGIYNEQFFGPGTRLTVL.

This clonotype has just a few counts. The CDR3 loop is CASSQDRPGMGSSPLHF. The CDR3 DNA sequence: TGCGCCAGCAGCCAAGATCGGCCGGGGATGGGTAGTTCACCCCTCCACTTT. This chain connects TRBV4-3 to TRBJ1-6; D ambiguous. The CDR3 is 17 residues long. Germline-derived CDR1 and CDR2 are LGHNA and YSLEER. Trimming took 0 bases from V and 9 from J, leaving 18 bases between them.

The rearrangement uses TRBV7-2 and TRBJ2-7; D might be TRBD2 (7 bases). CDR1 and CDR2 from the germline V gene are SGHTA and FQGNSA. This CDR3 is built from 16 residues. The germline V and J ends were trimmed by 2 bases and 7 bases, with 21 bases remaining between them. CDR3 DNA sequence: TGTGCCAGCAGCTTAAGGTTGCGGGGGCTCTACAATGAGCAGTACTTC. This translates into CASSLRLRGLYNEQYF.

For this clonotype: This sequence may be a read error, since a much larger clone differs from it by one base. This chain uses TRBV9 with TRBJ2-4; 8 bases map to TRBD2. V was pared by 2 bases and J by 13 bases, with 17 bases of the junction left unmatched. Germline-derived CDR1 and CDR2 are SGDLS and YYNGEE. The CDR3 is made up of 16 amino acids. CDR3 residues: CASSVSSGTSLYVQYF. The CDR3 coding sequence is TGTGCCAGCAGCGTTAGCTCCGGGACTAGTCTTTACGTGCAGTACTTC.

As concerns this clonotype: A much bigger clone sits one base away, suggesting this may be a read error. The chain's CDR3 is CASSVGGAGGTQYF. The CDR3 DNA follows: TGTGCCAGCAGCGTAGGAGGGGCAGGGGGGACCCAGTACTTC. The chain couples TRBV9 to TRBJ2-5; 7 bases line up with TRBD1. This CDR3 spans 14 amino acids. In germline, CDR1 is SGDLS, CDR2 YYNGEE. V dropped 0 bases and J dropped 7; count of bases not matched to a gene: 6.

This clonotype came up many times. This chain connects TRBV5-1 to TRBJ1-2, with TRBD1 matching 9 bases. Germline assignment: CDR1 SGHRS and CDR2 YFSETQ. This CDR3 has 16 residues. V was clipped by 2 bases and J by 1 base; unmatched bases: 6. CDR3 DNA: TGCGCCAGCAGCTTTGGACAGGGGAGTGTTAACTATGGCTACACCTTC. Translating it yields CASSFGQGSVNYGYTF.